The following is a T cell receptor beta chain sequence with its context. This clonotype was seen more than once but under ten times. Its antigen specificity is not known. Base qualities are not recorded, but no much larger clone differs from it by a single base. The data are from a study of blood T cells in healthy people across ages (dated by TCRdb to between 2014 and 2017). About the full investigation: Template switching captured roughly one uniquely barcoded TCR beta cDNA molecule per two T cells in model experiments. To avoid experimental bias, donors of different ages were randomly spread across the sequencing lanes. Age-related changes in TCR beta repertoire diversity were measured in the study by deep sequencing normalized with unique cDNA molecular identifiers. Using the same blood draw, the study looked at two additional independent replicas of 1 million unique cDNA reads for two donors, one aged 18 to 29 and the other aged 80 or older. The donors were divided into four age groups: young (average approximately 16 years), middle-aged (over 35), aged (about 60) and long-lived (nearly 85). Overall study outcomes, separate from this receptor: There was a strong correlation between observed TCR beta diversity and the percentage of naive T cells measured by flow cytometry. Compared with the aged group, the long-lived group had more naive CD4+ T cells, fewer expanded clones and increased TCR diversity, suggesting age selection. Because the CMV infection status of the donors was unknown, age-related changes in expanded clonotypes may potentially have been confounded. Observed TCR beta diversity per million T cells fell roughly linearly with age, and a significant reduction was already apparent by age around 36. Estimates of total diversity from one million sequenced T cells were regarded as lower bounds and underestimates. Bulk unsorted PBMC profiling prevented conclusive comparison of naive and antigen-experienced compartments.

The approximately 39 donors, aged about 6 to 95 years, were systemically healthy Caucasian individuals from Russia. Each donor gave around 9 milliliters of peripheral blood, collected into EDTA-treated Vacutainer tubes. PBMCs were isolated by Ficoll-Paque density-gradient centrifugation, with at least 6 million obtained per sample. Total RNA was extracted from PBMCs with Trizol reagent, with at least 5.5 micrograms obtained per sample. For every donor, an aliquot of PBMCs went through flow cytometry to measure the percentages of naive CD45RAhigh/CD27high T cells. The germline V and J ends show losses of 0 bases and 4 bases respectively, and no gene match explains 1 base of the junction. Its CDR3 holds 15 amino acids, cysteine through phenylalanine. The only DNA kept is the CDR3, 45 bases in frame from the first base. The germline V gene provides CDR1 KGHSH and CDR2 LQKENI. Libraries were prepared through 5' RACE. These reads were obtained on an Illumina HiSeq 2500. A second 7 to 11 cycle PCR used a sample-barcoded 5' primer and a J-beta primer mix. A template-switch 5' adaptor carrying 12 random nucleotides introduced a unique molecular identifier onto each TCR beta cDNA molecule. At least 2.5 million CDR3-containing paired-end reads were obtained from each sample. First-strand cDNA was synthesized from all RNA with the Mint cDNA synthesis kit, primed by a TRBC-specific oligonucleotide. After uracil-DNA glycosylase treatment, a first 18-cycle PCR used universal primers M1SS and BC2_uni_R on all cDNA. Regarding the original processing steps: Normalization of each sample was performed by random selection of 1 million high-quality reads, each carrying a distinct molecular identifier. Reads with shared molecular identifiers were discarded instead of being binned into consensus sequences. CDR3 identification, clonotype clustering and error correction used MiTCR with a Q25 quality threshold and the strictest error-elimination algorithm. A nonparametric unseen species model with Euler transformation was used to estimate lower-bound total TCR beta diversity. The public sequencing data were trimmed at Q25 with fastp and processed into clonotypes with MiXCR by TCRdb, which kept only in-frame beta chains. Records with the same CDR3 protein are collapsed into one entry carrying the most frequent genes and DNA. The V and J calls were determined by TCRdb, not by the authors. For this sample the table gives just over 800,000 distinct CDR3 sequences, of which approximately 59% were detected only once. Of the sample, about 27% is held by the ten largest clones.

The TCR was taken from a man aged 30 to 39 in good health. The specimen was blood. The sequence is built from TRBV18 and TRBJ2-5; TRBD1 agrees with 11 junctional bases. CDR3 region: CASSPPGTGGETQYF. The DNA is TGTGCCAGCTCACCACCCGGGACAGGGGGAGAGACCCAGTACTTC.